What follows is one T cell receptor (beta chain) and its context. The antigen is not known. The record originates from a study of T cell responses to AZD1222 COVID-19 vaccine. As for the study in general: Researchers grouped second doses given at about 4 or about 12 weeks into one pool.

Notes on the study in general: Spike-specific TCR breadth and depth went up after people got two AZD1222 doses. Donors were mostly white British, more females; clonal diversity possibly underestimated. Spike-wide vaccine-associated CD4 TCRs dominated at 160-218 and 743-854.

Trimming took off 2 bases at V and 11 bases at J, with 15 bases between the two ends. The CDR3 is 14 amino acids. From germline, CDR1 is MDHEN and CDR2 SYDVKM. Repertoires were generated with immunoSEQ multiplex PCR, while TCRdb's copy carries only in-frame clones and drops some. The sample holds around 58,000 clones; around four fifths are singletons and the top ten take roughly a tenth. The chain employs TRBV28 and TRBJ2-2; D gene unclear. Sequencing was performed on peripheral blood, taken on day 0 of AZD1222 vaccination. The receptor's source is an adult in good health. The CDR3 DNA sequence: TGTGCCAGCAGTTTAGGTGGCTCACGCAAAGAGCTGTTTTTT. This sequence encodes CASSLGGSRKELFF.